Presented here are 21 T cell receptor beta chains from one specimen sequenced in a study of cytomegalovirus exposure and HLA in healthy donors. Researchers ran the PCR with 60 Vbeta and 13 Jbeta primers. This table comes from immunoSEQ multiplex PCR, and its TCRdb copy is limited to in-frame clones, with some not included. The table includes 130,000 or so clones, approximately 72% detected once. The sequenced material came from PBMCs. Receptors were obtained from a woman in her forties or fifties in good health and CMV-seropositive.

This chain connects TRBV29-1 to TRBJ2-4, with TRBD1 as a possible D gene (5 bases). Trimming left V 4 bases short and J 0 bases short, with 10 bases between. Germline V gene data show CDR1 as SQVTM and CDR2 as ANQGSEA. CDR3 length equals 14 residues. The DNA of the CDR3 is TGCAGCGTTGCTGCAGGGCTAGCCAAAAACATTCAGTACTTC. The encoded protein is CSVAAGLAKNIQYF. The full variable domain, in which reference TRBV29-1 and TRBJ2-4 provide the parts outside the CDR3, is SAVISQKPSRDICQRGTSLTIQCQVDSQVTMMFWYRQQPGQSLTLIATANQGSEATYESGFVIDKFPISRPNLTFSTLTVSNMSPEDSSIYLCSVAAGLAKNIQYFGAGTRLSVL.

The chain is built from TRBV6-6 and TRBJ2-3; 7 bases match TRBD1. Germline V gives CDR1 MNHNY, CDR2 SVGAGI (reference sequence). Trimming cost V 7 bases and J 4 bases; bases outside gene matches: 5. This CDR3 is 13 amino acids long. The CDR3 nucleotides are TGTGCCAGCAAAGGGGGCGCATCAGATACGCAGTATTTT. Amino acids: CASKGGASDTQYF.

This clone was seen only once. This rearrangement joins TRBV11-2 to TRBJ2-3; 7 bases agree with TRBD2. The germline V gene has CDR1 SGHAT and CDR2 FQNNGV. With 0 bases clipped from V and 5 bases from J, the junction kept 14 bases outside the gene matches. This CDR3 comprises 18 residues. The CDR3 bases are TGTGCCAGCAGCTTAGATATGCAGGGCGGGAGAGGAGGAGATACGCAGTATTTT. Residues: CASSLDMQGGRGGDTQYF.

The J gene is TRBJ2-3, the V gene TRBV5-1; 10 nucleotides agree with TRBD2. The CDR3 has 14 amino acids. CDR1 is SGHRS, CDR2 YFSETQ, per germline. The trim removed 9 bases at V and 2 bases at J, leaving 6 bases unmatched. This CDR3 reads CATRLAGYTDTQYF. Written as DNA, the CDR3 is TGCGCCACACGACTAGCGGGCTACACAGATACGCAGTATTTT.

This clone has a handful of counts. This chain links TRBV5-1 with TRBJ2-5; 9 positions agree with TRBD2. The CDR3 length is 16 residues. The germline V gene has CDR1 SGHRS and CDR2 YFSETQ. Unmatched junction bases numbered 6, after V lost 1 base and J lost 2 bases. The CDR3, as DNA: TGCGCCAGCAGCTTGTTAGCGGGAGTTACACAAGAGACCCAGTACTTC. Amino acids: CASSLLAGVTQETQYF.

The rearrangement joins TRBV7-2 to TRBJ2-3; a possible D gene is TRBD1 (5 bases). CDR1 and CDR2 from the germline V gene are SGHTA and FQGNSA. Trimming cost V 3 bases and J 6 bases, with 7 bases left between them. The CDR3 is made up of 12 amino acids. CDR3 protein: CASSLGLDTQYF. Written as DNA, the CDR3 is TGTGCCAGCAGCTTGGGGCTGGATACGCAGTATTTT.

This clone has a single count. The chain recombines TRBV9 with TRBJ2-5, with TRBD1 matching 10 bases. CDR1 and CDR2 (germline): SGDLS, YYNGEE. V dropped 4 bases and J dropped 1; count of bases not matched to a gene: 7. This CDR3 contains 16 residues. The CDR3 here is CASSLSGQGGQETQYF. The CDR3 DNA sequence: TGTGCCAGCAGCCTTTCCGGACAGGGGGGCCAAGAGACCCAGTACTTC.

This chain uses TRBV15 with TRBJ2-5; TRBD1 matches 11 bases. V shed 0 bases and J 4 bases; nucleotides not matched to a gene: 4. From germline, CDR1 is LNHNV and CDR2 YYDKDF (reference sequence). There are 16 residues in the CDR3. CDR3 sequence (DNA): TGTGCCACCAGCAGAGATCCCGGGACAGGGGGAGAGACCCAGTACTTC. Its protein is CATSRDPGTGGETQYF.

This clone was seen once. V is TRBV19 and J is TRBJ1-1; the match to TRBD1 covers 10 bases. With V trimmed by 9 bases and J by 7 bases, 8 bases remained unmatched. The CDR3 has 13 amino acids. Germline V lookup: CDR1 LNHDA, CDR2 SQIVND (reference sequence). The CDR3 DNA sequence: TGTGCCAGCACAGACAGGGGGCGGGATGAAGCTTTCTTT. It is translated as CASTDRGRDEAFF.

This clone was found once. The chain joins TRBV6-1 to TRBJ1-5; 7 bases agree with TRBD1. CDR1 is MNHNS, CDR2 SASEGT, per germline. The trim removed 7 bases at V and 5 bases at J, leaving 11 bases unmatched. The CDR3 is made up of 15 amino acids. The CDR3 DNA sequence: TGTGCCAGCAACCTACAGGGGAGTCACGATCAGCCCCAGCATTTT. Its protein is CASNLQGSHDQPQHF.

The rearrangement links TRBV5-1 to TRBJ2-7; D is perhaps TRBD1 (6 bases). Germline V lookup: CDR1 SGHRS, CDR2 YFSETQ. The CDR3 sequence is 13 residues long. Trimming took off 3 bases at V and 4 bases at J, with 11 bases between the two ends. The CDR3 DNA is TGCGCCAGCAGCTCCGGGACATTTTACGAGCAGTACTTC. Amino acid sequence: CASSSGTFYEQYF. Using reference TRBV5-1 and TRBJ2-7 for the parts outside the CDR3, the full variable domain is KAGVTQTPRYLIKTRGQQVTLSCSPISGHRSVSWYQQTPGQGLQFLFEYFSETQRNKGNFPGRFSGRQFSNSRSEMNVSTLELGDSALYLCASSSGTFYEQYFGPGTRLTVT.

The V gene is TRBV5-1, the J gene TRBJ2-7; 11 bases map to TRBD1. The germline V gene encodes CDR1 SGHRS and CDR2 YFSETQ. The length of the CDR3 is 15 residues. With 2 bases clipped from V and 1 base from J, the junction kept 2 bases outside the gene matches. CDR3 in amino acids: CASSFGTGGSYEQYF. The CDR3 DNA reads as TGCGCCAGCAGCTTCGGGACAGGGGGTTCCTACGAGCAGTACTTC.

The chain recombines TRBV30 with TRBJ1-4; tentative D call: TRBD1 (6 bases). Germline lookup yields CDR1 GTSNPN and CDR2 SVGIG (reference sequence). CDR3 length: 16 residues. Trimming shortened V by 0 bases and J by 3 bases, and 14 bases separated the two germline ends. CDR3 sequence: CAWSVGSGVANEKLFF. The CDR3 bases are TGTGCCTGGAGTGTTGGATCAGGGGTGGCTAATGAAAAACTGTTTTTT. Full variable domain (remainder filled in from reference TRBV30 and TRBJ1-4): SQTIHQWPATLVQPVGSPLSLECTVEGTSNPNLYWYRQAAGRGLQLLFYSVGIGQISSEVPQNLSASRPQDRQFILSSKKLLLSDSGFYLCAWSVGSGVANEKLFFGSGTQLSVL.

V usage is TRBV5-4 and J usage is TRBJ2-1; 11 bases agree with TRBD2. The CDR3 is 15 amino acids. From germline, CDR1 is SGHNT and CDR2 YYREEE (reference sequence). With V trimmed by 4 bases and J by 6 bases, 6 bases remained unmatched. The CDR3 DNA is TGTGCCAGCAGCCGAACTAGCGGGAGCTCCAATGAGCAGTTCTTC. It codes for CASSRTSGSSNEQFF. Using reference TRBV5-4 and TRBJ2-1 for the parts outside the CDR3, the full variable domain is ETGVTQSPTHLIKTRGQQVTLRCSSQSGHNTVSWYQQALGQGPQFIFQYYREEENGRGNFPPRFSGLQFPNYSSELNVNALELDDSALYLCASSRTSGSSNEQFFGPGTRLTVL.

This clone has only one observation. The chain recombines TRBV5-1 with TRBJ2-2; D is perhaps TRBD1 (6 bases). This CDR3 comprises 14 residues. Trimming removed 3 bases at V and 7 bases at J, with 13 bases between. Germline loops: CDR1 SGHRS, CDR2 YFSETQ. CDR3 DNA: TGCGCCAGCAGCTCCCCAGGGGCCATCGGGGAGCTGTTTTTT. Translation: CASSSPGAIGELFF.

This rearrangement joins TRBV29-1 to TRBJ2-3; tentatively, D is TRBD2 (6 bases). Germline assignment: CDR1 SQVTM and CDR2 ANQGSEA. Trimming pared 4 bases from V and 0 bases from J, leaving 11 bases between. The CDR3 runs 14 residues. The CDR3 loop is CSVGGDTSTDTQYF. The CDR3 bases are TGCAGCGTTGGCGGGGATACTAGCACAGATACGCAGTATTTT.

This chain uses TRBV18 with TRBJ2-5; TRBD1 matches at 8 bases. CDR1 is KGHSH, CDR2 LQKENI, per germline. CDR3 length: 14 amino acids. The junction had 4 bases not matched to a gene; V was cut back by 2 bases and J by 5 bases. CDR3 in DNA: TGTGCCAGCTCACCAACAAGACAGGGGGAGACCCAGTACTTC. It codes for CASSPTRQGETQYF.

The count of this clone is one. The rearrangement links TRBV11-2 to TRBJ2-1, with D perhaps matching TRBD2 (6 bases). The V gene lost 6 bases and the J gene lost 7 bases, with 16 bases spanning the gap. Germline CDR1 reads SGHAT; CDR2 reads FQNNGV. This CDR3 is built from 14 residues. CDR3 sequence reads: CASRNLGGRNEQFF. DNA for the CDR3: TGTGCCAGCAGAAATTTAGGAGGGAGGAATGAGCAGTTCTTC.

V and J are TRBV2 and TRBJ2-1, with D maybe TRBD2 (5 bases). Germline V gene data show CDR1 as SNHLY and CDR2 as FYNNEI. V was cut by 4 bases and J by 8 bases, with 15 bases left in between. CDR3 length: 14 residues. CDR3 DNA: TGTGCCAGCAGTGTCTTAAGGGAGTCCGATGAGCAGTTCTTC. It yields the protein CASSVLRESDEQFF.

The CDR3 protein is CASSPGVGEQYF. The CDR3 DNA is TGTGCCAGCAGCCCCGGGGTCGGCGAGCAGTACTTC. The chain has TRBV5-4 and TRBJ2-7, with a possible D match to TRBD2 (5 bases). Germline values: CDR1 SGHNT, CDR2 YYREEE (reference sequence). This CDR3 has 12 amino acids. V gave up 4 bases and J gave up 6 bases, with 11 bases separating them.

The V and J genes are TRBV2 and TRBJ2-5, with TRBD2 matching 9 bases. The V gene end was trimmed by 6 bases and the J gene end by 5 bases; junction bases not matched to a gene: 13. In germline, CDR1 is SNHLY, CDR2 FYNNEI. CDR3 length: 16 residues. The chain's CDR3 is CASRNGGGGATETQYF. Written as DNA, the CDR3 is TGTGCCAGCAGGAACGGGGGCGGGGGGGCGACGGAGACCCAGTACTTC. Full variable domain (remainder filled in from reference TRBV2 and TRBJ2-5): EPEVTQTPSHQVTQMGQEVILRCVPISNHLYFYWYRQILGQKVEFLVSFYNNEISEKSEIFDDQFSVERPDGSNFTLKIRSTKLEDSAMYFCASRNGGGGATETQYFGPGTRLLVL.